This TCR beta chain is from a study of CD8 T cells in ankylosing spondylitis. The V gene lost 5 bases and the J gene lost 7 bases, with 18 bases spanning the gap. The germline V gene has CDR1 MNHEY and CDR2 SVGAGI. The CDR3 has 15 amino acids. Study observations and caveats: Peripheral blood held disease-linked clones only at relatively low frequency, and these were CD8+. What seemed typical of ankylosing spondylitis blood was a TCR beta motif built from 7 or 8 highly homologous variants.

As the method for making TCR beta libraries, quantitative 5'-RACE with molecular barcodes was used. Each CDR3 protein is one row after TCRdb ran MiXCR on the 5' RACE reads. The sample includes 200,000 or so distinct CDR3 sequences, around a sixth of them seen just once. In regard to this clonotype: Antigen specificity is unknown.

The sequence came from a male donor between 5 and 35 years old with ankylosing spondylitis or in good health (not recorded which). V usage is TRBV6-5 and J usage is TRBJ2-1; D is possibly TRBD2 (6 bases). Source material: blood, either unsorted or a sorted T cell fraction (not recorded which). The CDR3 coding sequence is TGTGCCAGCAGTCCGGGACTCGTACAATGGAATGAGCAGTTCTTC. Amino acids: CASSPGLVQWNEQFF.